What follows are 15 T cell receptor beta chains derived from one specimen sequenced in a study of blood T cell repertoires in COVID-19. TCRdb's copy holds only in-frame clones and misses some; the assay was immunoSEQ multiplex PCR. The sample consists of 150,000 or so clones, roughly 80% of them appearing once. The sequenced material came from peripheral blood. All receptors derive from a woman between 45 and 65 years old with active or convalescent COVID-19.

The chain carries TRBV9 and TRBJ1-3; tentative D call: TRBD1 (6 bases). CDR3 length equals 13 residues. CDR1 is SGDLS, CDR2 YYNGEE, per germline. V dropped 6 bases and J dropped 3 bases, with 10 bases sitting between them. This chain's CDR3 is CASTRGRGNTIYF. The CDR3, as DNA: TGTGCCAGCACCAGGGGACGTGGAAACACCATATATTTT.

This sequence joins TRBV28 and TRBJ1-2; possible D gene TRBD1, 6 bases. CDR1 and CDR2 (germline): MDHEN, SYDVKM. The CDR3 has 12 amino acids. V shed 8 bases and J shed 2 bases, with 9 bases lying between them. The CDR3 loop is CASAQGNYGYTF. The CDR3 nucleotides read TGTGCCAGCGCCCAGGGGAACTATGGCTACACCTTC.

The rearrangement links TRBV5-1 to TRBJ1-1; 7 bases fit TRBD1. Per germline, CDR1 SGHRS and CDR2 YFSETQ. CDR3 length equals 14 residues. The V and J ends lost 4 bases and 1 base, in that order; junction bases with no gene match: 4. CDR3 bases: TGCGCCAGCAGCAAAAGGACAGGGAACACTGAAGCTTTCTTT. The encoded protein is CASSKRTGNTEAFF.

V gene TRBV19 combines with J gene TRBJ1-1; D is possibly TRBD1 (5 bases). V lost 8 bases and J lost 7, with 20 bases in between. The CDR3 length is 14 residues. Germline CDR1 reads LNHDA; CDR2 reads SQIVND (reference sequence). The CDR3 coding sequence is TGTGCCAGTCGGGGGTCTCTGCTAGAGAGTGAAGCTTTCTTT. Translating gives CASRGSLLESEAFF.

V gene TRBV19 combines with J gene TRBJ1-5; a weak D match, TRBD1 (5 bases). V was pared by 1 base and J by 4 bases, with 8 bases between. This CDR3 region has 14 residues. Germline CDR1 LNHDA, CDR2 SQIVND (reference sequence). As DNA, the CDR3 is TGTGCCAGTAGTATAGGGACAAGGAATCAGCCCCAGCATTTT. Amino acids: CASSIGTRNQPQHF. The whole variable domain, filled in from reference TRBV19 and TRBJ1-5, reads DGGITQSPKYLFRKEGQNVTLSCEQNLNHDAMYWYRQDPGQGLRLIYYSQIVNDFQKGDIAEGYSVSREKKESFPLTVTSAQKNPTAFYLCASSIGTRNQPQHFGDGTRLSIL.

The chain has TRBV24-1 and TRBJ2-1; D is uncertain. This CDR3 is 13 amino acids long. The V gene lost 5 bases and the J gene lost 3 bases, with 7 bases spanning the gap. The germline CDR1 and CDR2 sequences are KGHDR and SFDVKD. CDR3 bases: TGTGCCACCAGTGGAACTGTCTACAATGAGCAGTTCTTC. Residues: CATSGTVYNEQFF.

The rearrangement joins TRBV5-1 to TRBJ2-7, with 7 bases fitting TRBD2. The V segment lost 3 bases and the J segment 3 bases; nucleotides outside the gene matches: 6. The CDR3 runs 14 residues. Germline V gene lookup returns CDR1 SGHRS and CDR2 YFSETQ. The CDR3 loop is CASSSGLVSYEQYF. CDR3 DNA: TGCGCCAGCAGCTCTGGACTAGTCAGCTACGAGCAGTACTTC.

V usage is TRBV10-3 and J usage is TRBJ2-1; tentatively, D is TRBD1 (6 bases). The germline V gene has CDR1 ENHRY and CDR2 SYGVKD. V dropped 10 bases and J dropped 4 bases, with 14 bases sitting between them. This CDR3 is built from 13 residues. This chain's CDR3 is CATRGSSYNEQFF. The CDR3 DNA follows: TGTGCCACCAGGGGCAGCTCTTACAATGAGCAGTTCTTC.

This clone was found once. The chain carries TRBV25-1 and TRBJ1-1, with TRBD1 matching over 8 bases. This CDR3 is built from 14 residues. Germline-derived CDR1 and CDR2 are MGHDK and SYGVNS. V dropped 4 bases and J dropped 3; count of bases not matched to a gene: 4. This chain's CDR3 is CASSGQGIHTEAFF. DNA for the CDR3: TGTGCCAGCAGTGGACAGGGGATTCACACTGAAGCTTTCTTT.

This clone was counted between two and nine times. The CDR3 loop reads CASSLGQGPYNEQFF. Here the CDR3 DNA reads TGTGCCAGCAGCTTAGGACAGGGTCCCTACAATGAGCAGTTCTTC. The V call is TRBV7-2, the J call TRBJ2-1, with TRBD1 matching over 7 bases. The CDR3 has 15 residues. Germline V gives CDR1 SGHTA, CDR2 FQGNSA. V trimming: 1 base; J trimming: 2 bases; junction bases outside the gene matches: 2.

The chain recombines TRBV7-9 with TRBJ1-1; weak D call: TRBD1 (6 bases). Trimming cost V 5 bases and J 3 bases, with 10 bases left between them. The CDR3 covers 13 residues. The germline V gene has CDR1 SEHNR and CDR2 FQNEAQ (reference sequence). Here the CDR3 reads CASSPRQDTEAFF. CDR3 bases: TGTGCCAGCAGCCCTAGACAGGACACTGAAGCTTTCTTT.

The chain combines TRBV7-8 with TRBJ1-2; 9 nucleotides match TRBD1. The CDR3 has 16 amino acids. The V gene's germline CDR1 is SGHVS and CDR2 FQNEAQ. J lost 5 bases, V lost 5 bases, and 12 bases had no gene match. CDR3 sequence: CASSPGRRDRVYGYTF. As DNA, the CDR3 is TGTGCCAGCAGCCCAGGGCGCCGGGACAGGGTTTATGGCTACACCTTC.

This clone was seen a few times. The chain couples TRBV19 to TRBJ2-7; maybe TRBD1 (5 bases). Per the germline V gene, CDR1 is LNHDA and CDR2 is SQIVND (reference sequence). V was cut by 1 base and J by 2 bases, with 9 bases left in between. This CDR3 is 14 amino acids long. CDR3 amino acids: CASSIARVPYEQYF. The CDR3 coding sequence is TGTGCCAGTAGTATAGCCAGGGTTCCCTACGAGCAGTACTTC.

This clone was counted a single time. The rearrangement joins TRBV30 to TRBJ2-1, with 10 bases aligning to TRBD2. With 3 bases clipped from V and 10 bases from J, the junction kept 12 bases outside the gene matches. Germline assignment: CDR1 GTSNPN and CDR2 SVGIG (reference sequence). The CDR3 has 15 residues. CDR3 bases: TGTGCCTGGAGGAAAGGCCAAGCGGGAGGGAGGGAGCAGTTCTTC. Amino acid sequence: CAWRKGQAGGREQFF. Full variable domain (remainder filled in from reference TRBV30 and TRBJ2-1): SQTIHQWPATLVQPVGSPLSLECTVEGTSNPNLYWYRQAAGRGLQLLFYSVGIGQISSEVPQNLSASRPQDRQFILSSKKLLLSDSGFYLCAWRKGQAGGREQFFGPGTRLTVL.

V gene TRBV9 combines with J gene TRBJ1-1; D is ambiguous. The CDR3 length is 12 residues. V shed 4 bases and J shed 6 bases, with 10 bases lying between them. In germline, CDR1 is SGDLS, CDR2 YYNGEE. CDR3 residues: CASSSPRAEAFF. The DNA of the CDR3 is TGTGCCAGCAGCTCACCCCGGGCTGAAGCTTTCTTT.